This T cell receptor beta chain was retrieved from a study of blood T cell repertoires in COVID-19. Trimming took 4 bases from V and 7 from J; bases not matched to a gene: 8. The CDR3 contains 15 residues. In germline, CDR1 is SGDLS, CDR2 YYNGEE. Data came from immunoSEQ multiplex PCR; TCRdb stores just in-frame clones and leaves some out. The sample shows more than 110,000 clones, more than 70% of them seen only once. What was sequenced was PBMCs or T cells enriched from blood (not recorded which). This clonotype originated in a man aged 40-50 years with acute COVID-19. The chain uses TRBV9 and TRBJ1-6, with TRBD1 matching over 7 bases. The CDR3 region is CASSSRDSPNSPLHF. In DNA, the CDR3 is TGTGCCAGCAGCTCCAGGGACAGCCCGAATTCACCCCTCCACTTT.